These 26 T cell receptor beta chains were all obtained from the same sample, sequenced in a study of T cell repertoires in cytomegalovirus infection. From the reads, TCRdb called clonotypes with MiXCR, one entry per CDR3 protein. The profile shows about 180,000 distinct CDR3 sequences, approximately 14% of them singletons. The specimen sequenced was PBMCs. These receptors originate from a human donor in good health (CMV status not recorded). Some clones in this sample may be carry-over from other donors' samples.

This clonotype was recorded at least ten times. The V call is TRBV6-2 or TRBV6-3, the J call TRBJ2-7; D is uncertain. The CDR3 is made up of 16 amino acids. Germline V gene data show CDR1 as MNHEY and CDR2 as SVGEGT. V dropped 6 bases and J dropped 2 bases, with 20 bases sitting between them. The CDR3 region has the DNA TGTGCCAGCAGGACCACCCGGATCAACAAAGCCTACGAGCAGTACTTC. It specifies CASRTTRINKAYEQYF.

This clonotype was observed a few times. The rearrangement uses TRBV20-1 and TRBJ2-1, with 7 bases fitting TRBD2. V shed 4 bases and J 0 bases; nucleotides not matched to a gene: 12. CDR3 length: 17 amino acids. Germline V gene sequence: CDR1 DFQATT, CDR2 SNEGSKA (reference sequence). CDR3 DNA sequence: TGCAGTGCTACAACTCCCGGGACTACCAGCTCCTACAATGAGCAGTTCTTC. Its protein is CSATTPGTTSSYNEQFF.

The chain is built from TRBV5-1 and TRBJ2-2; TRBD1 agrees at 7 bases. The CDR3 has 15 residues. Germline V CDR1 and CDR2: SGHRS, YFSETQ. V lost 1 base and J lost 4; bases outside the gene matches: 4. CDR3 amino acids: CASSLFWDSTGELFF. CDR3 nucleotide sequence: TGCGCCAGCAGCTTGTTTTGGGACAGCACCGGGGAGCTGTTTTTT.

This clonotype came up a few times. The V gene is TRBV13, the J gene TRBJ2-3; TRBD1 agrees at 8 bases. Germline values: CDR1 PRHDT, CDR2 FYEKMQ (reference sequence). J was trimmed by 7 bases and V by 5 bases; bases with no gene match: 11. CDR3 size: 15 residues. CDR3 region: CASSLQGGYRNTQYF. The CDR3 DNA follows: TGTGCCAGCAGCCTACAGGGGGGCTACAGAAATACGCAGTATTTT.

The sample holds many counts of this clonotype. The chain combines TRBV12-3 or TRBV12-4 with TRBJ1-1, with D possibly being TRBD1 (6 bases). This CDR3 is 14 amino acids long. V lost 6 bases and J lost 1, with 12 bases in between. In DNA form, the CDR3 reads TGTGCCAGCAGGATCGGACAGCCGAACACTGAAGCTTTCTTT. This gives the protein CASRIGQPNTEAFF.

This chain connects TRBV7-2 to TRBJ1-5; D not resolved. V lost 5 bases, J lost 6 bases, and 8 bases lay in between. CDR1 is SGHTA, CDR2 FQGNSA, per germline. The CDR3 is 12 residues long. The CDR3 loop reads CASSTPGQPQHF. The CDR3 nucleotides read TGTGCCAGCAGCACCCCGGGTCAGCCCCAGCATTTT.

This clonotype was recorded at least ten times. The chain joins TRBV7-6 to TRBJ2-7, with 10 bases aligning to TRBD1. Looked up from germline, CDR1 is SGHVS and CDR2 is FNYEAQ. The CDR3 is 14 residues long. V gave up 5 bases and J gave up 6 bases; unmatched junction bases: 7. CDR3 region: CASSPDRGVGEQYF. CDR3 bases: TGTGCCAGCAGCCCGGACAGGGGGGTCGGCGAGCAGTACTTC. Filled out from reference TRBV7-6 and TRBJ2-7, the complete variable domain reads GAGVSQSPRYKVTKRGQDVALRCDPISGHVSLYWYRQALGQGPEFLTYFNYEAQQDKSGLPNDRFSAERPEGSISTLTIQRTEQRDSAMYRCASSPDRGVGEQYFGPGTRLTVT.

This chain uses TRBV6-6 with TRBJ1-1, with 9 bases identical to TRBD1. Germline V gene lookup returns CDR1 MNHNY and CDR2 SVGAGI (reference sequence). The CDR3 contains 15 residues. With V trimmed by 6 bases and J by 4 bases, 9 bases remained unmatched. The CDR3 reads CASRFPGTGSTEAFF. The CDR3 nucleotides are TGTGCCAGCAGATTCCCCGGGACAGGGAGCACTGAAGCTTTCTTT.

In its sample, this clonotype was seen many times. The V call is TRBV7-9, the J call TRBJ1-3, with a tentative D call TRBD1 (6 bases). CDR3 length equals 14 residues. Trimming left V 6 bases short and J 4 bases short, with 13 bases between. Germline V gene data show CDR1 as SEHNR and CDR2 as FQNEAQ (reference sequence). The DNA of the CDR3 is TGTGCCAGCAGATTGGACAGCGCAGGAAACACCATATATTTT. Translating gives CASRLDSAGNTIYF.

This clonotype was recorded at least ten times. This chain joins TRBV6-1 and TRBJ1-1, with a possible D match to TRBD1 (5 bases). The V end was cut by 6 bases, the J end by 0 bases, with 14 bases between. This CDR3 comprises 15 residues. CDR1 is MNHNS and CDR2 is SASEGT in the germline V gene. CDR3 in amino acids: CASSLPGPMNTEAFF. The CDR3 DNA reads as TGTGCCAGCAGCCTACCGGGACCGATGAACACTGAAGCTTTCTTT.

This clonotype was counted a few times. V is TRBV5-1 and J is TRBJ2-3, with D hard to call. There are 14 residues in the CDR3. The germline CDR1 and CDR2 sequences are SGHRS and YFSETQ. The V end was cut by 0 bases, the J end by 2 bases, with 7 bases between. The CDR3 spells CASSLVLNTDTQYF. The DNA of the CDR3 is TGCGCCAGCAGCTTGGTCCTTAACACAGATACGCAGTATTTT.

The rearrangement uses TRBV29-1 and TRBJ2-1; 15 nucleotides line up with TRBD2. Losses at the gene ends were 5 bases for V and 0 bases for J; bases not matched to a gene: 5. Looked up from germline, CDR1 is SQVTM and CDR2 is ANQGSEA. The CDR3 consists of 17 residues. The CDR3 nucleotides are TGCAGCGTTACCGGGACTAGCGGGAGGTTCTCCTACAATGAGCAGTTCTTC. Translated, it gives CSVTGTSGRFSYNEQFF.

A few counts support this clonotype. The chain has TRBV19 and TRBJ2-2, with 8 bases identical to TRBD1. This CDR3 is 16 amino acids long. Germline-derived CDR1 and CDR2 are LNHDA and SQIVND (reference sequence). Trimming removed 3 bases from V and 3 bases from J; junction bases left unmatched: 6. The CDR3 region is CASSMVRQGYTGELFF. DNA for the CDR3: TGTGCCAGTAGTATGGTTAGACAGGGGTACACCGGGGAGCTGTTTTTT.

This clonotype was seen ten or more times. This chain uses TRBV7-2 with TRBJ1-5; D is possibly TRBD1 (5 bases). Trimming took 1 base from V and 6 from J, leaving 10 bases between them. The CDR3 is made up of 14 amino acids. Germline CDR1 reads SGHTA; CDR2 reads FQGNSA. For the CDR3, the DNA is TGTGCCAGCAGCTTAGTCACAGGAGGTCAGCCCCAGCATTTT. Protein: CASSLVTGGQPQHF. The full variable domain, with the rest looked up from reference TRBV7-2 and TRBJ1-5, is GAGVSQSPSNKVTEKGKDVELRCDPISGHTALYWYRQSLGQGLEFLIYFQGNSAPDKSGLPSDRFSAERTGGSVSTLTIQRTQQEDSAVYLCASSLVTGGQPQHFGDGTRLSIL.

This clonotype was counted between two and nine times. The J gene is TRBJ2-7, the V gene TRBV27, with D perhaps matching TRBD1 or TRBD2 (5 bases each). V lost 3 bases to trimming and J lost 0 bases, with 12 bases between them. The CDR3 extends over 15 amino acids. Looked up from germline, CDR1 is MNHEY and CDR2 is SMNVEV (reference sequence). The CDR3 region is CASSFGAGPSYEQYF. CDR3 sequence (DNA): TGTGCCAGCAGTTTCGGGGCAGGGCCCTCCTACGAGCAGTACTTC.

The CDR3 protein is CASSFRRVEEKLFF. CDR3 DNA sequence: TGTGCCAGCAGTTTCCGGAGGGTCGAAGAAAAACTGTTTTTT. J is TRBJ1-4 and V is TRBV12-3 or TRBV12-4, with D uncertain. V shed 3 bases and J shed 8 bases, with 13 bases lying between them. This CDR3 is built from 14 residues.

The table lists this clonotype with many counts. At one of its ends the junction is not consistent with the germline gene, which may arise from a read error. The chain couples TRBV7-7 to TRBJ2-5, with 11 bases that match TRBD1. Germline lookup yields CDR1 SSHAT and CDR2 FNYEAQ (reference sequence). This CDR3 has 16 amino acids. The CDR3 bases are TGTGCTAGCAGTCTCCGGACAGGGGGCTTTCAAGAGACCCAGTACTTC. Protein product: CASSLRTGGFQETQYF.

This clonotype was seen at least ten times. The J gene is TRBJ2-7, the V gene TRBV5-6; 7 bases are shared with TRBD1. The CDR3 spans 14 residues. The ends lost 3 bases at V and 3 bases at J; junction bases unmatched: 6. The germline gives CDR1 SGHDT, CDR2 YYEEEE. CDR3 sequence: CASSSSRQGYEQYF. Here the CDR3 DNA reads TGTGCCAGCAGCTCCTCCCGACAGGGCTACGAGCAGTACTTC. The entire variable domain, with the rest obtained from reference TRBV5-6 and TRBJ2-7, is as follows: DAGVTQSPTHLIKTRGQQVTLRCSPKSGHDTVSWYQQALGQGPQFIFQYYEEEERQRGNFPDRFSGHQFPNYSSELNVNALLLGDSALYLCASSSSRQGYEQYFGPGTRLTVT.

In its sample, this clonotype was seen many times. CDR3: CASSRLAGKHTGELFF. DNA for the CDR3: TGTGCCAGCAGTCGACTAGCGGGAAAACACACCGGGGAGCTGTTTTTT. The chain has TRBV11-2 and TRBJ2-2; 11 bases are shared with TRBD2. V dropped 6 bases and J dropped 3; count of bases not matched to a gene: 6. The CDR3 has 16 residues. In germline, CDR1 is SGHAT, CDR2 FQNNGV.

This clonotype showed up just a few times. This chain links TRBV7-9 with TRBJ2-2; a possible D gene is TRBD1 (5 bases). The CDR3 is 14 residues long. The V and J ends lost 6 bases and 1 base respectively, with 9 bases between them. CDR1 is SEHNR, CDR2 FQNEAQ, per germline (reference sequence). In nucleotides, the CDR3 is TGTGCCAGCAGGGCAGGGATGAACACCGGGGAGCTGTTTTTT. It specifies CASRAGMNTGELFF.

This clonotype was counted at least ten times. The genes are TRBV7-8 and TRBJ1-2, with D possibly TRBD1 on 5 matching bases. CDR1 is SGHVS and CDR2 is FQNEAQ in the germline V gene. The CDR3 runs to 16 residues. Trimming pared 0 bases from V and 3 bases from J, leaving 14 bases between. The CDR3 here is CASSLALRGEHYGYTF. In DNA form, the CDR3 reads TGTGCCAGCAGCTTAGCGCTCCGGGGGGAACACTATGGCTACACCTTC.

This clonotype was seen at least ten times. This chain connects TRBV7-3 to TRBJ1-5; no reliable D call. This CDR3 spans 10 amino acids. From germline, CDR1 is SGHTA and CDR2 FQGTGA. V was shortened by 7 bases and J by 9 bases, with 7 bases between the two germline ends. CDR3 DNA: TGTGCCAGCACCCCGGGGCCCCAGCATTTT. Translation gives CASTPGPQHF. Together with reference TRBV7-3 and TRBJ1-5, the CDR3 gives the full variable domain: GAGVSQTPSNKVTEKGKYVELRCDPISGHTALYWYRQSLGQGPEFLIYFQGTGAADDSGLPNDRFFAVRPEGSVSTLKIQRTERGDSAVYLCASTPGPQHFGDGTRLSIL.

This clonotype was counted ten times or more. V gene TRBV7-9 combines with J gene TRBJ1-4; D uncertain. Germline lookup yields CDR1 SEHNR and CDR2 FQNEAQ (reference sequence). The CDR3 runs to 13 residues. Trimming left V 5 bases short and J 8 bases short, with 12 bases between. The DNA of the CDR3 is TGTGCCAGCAGCGGAGGAATTGGGGAAAAACTGTTTTTT. Residues: CASSGGIGEKLFF.

This clonotype was recorded a few times. This chain uses TRBV3-1 with TRBJ1-3; no firm D call. CDR3 length: 15 amino acids. V shed 0 bases and J shed 0 bases, with 6 bases lying between them. Germline V CDR1 and CDR2: LGHDT, YNNKEL (reference sequence). The CDR3 region has the DNA TGTGCCAGCAGCCAAGAGCTGGTCTCTGGAAACACCATATATTTT. Translating it yields CASSQELVSGNTIYF.

The CDR3 loop reads CASSYLRDTNTGELFF. The CDR3 DNA reads TGTGCCAGCAGTTACCTCCGGGACACAAACACCGGGGAGCTGTTTTTT. The chain is built from TRBV6-2 or TRBV6-3 and TRBJ2-2; possibly TRBD1 for D (6 bases). The germline gives CDR1 MNHEY, CDR2 SVGEGT. The CDR3 runs to 16 residues. V lost 2 bases to trimming and J lost 2 bases, with 12 bases between them.

This clonotype was observed many times. The V and J genes are TRBV7-2 and TRBJ1-1; 7 bases line up with TRBD1. The CDR3 has 15 residues. V was pared by 5 bases and J by 5 bases, with 11 bases of the junction left unmatched. Looked up from germline, CDR1 is SGHTA and CDR2 is FQGNSA. This chain's CDR3 is CASSPSDRRWTEAFF. In DNA form, the CDR3 reads TGTGCCAGCAGCCCCTCGGACAGGCGGTGGACTGAAGCTTTCTTT.